This passage covers 21 T cell receptor beta chains from one sample sequenced in a study of OX40 agonist ivuxolimab in advanced cancers. Measured with immunoSEQ multiplex PCR; TCRdb has only the in-frame clones, and not every one. The sample has roughly 100,000 clones, roughly 95% seen once. This material consisted of CD4+ or CD8+ T cells sorted from blood, taken in a trial of the OX40 agonist ivuxolimab. These receptors were obtained from an adult with an advanced solid tumor such as melanoma, head and neck, liver or kidney cancer.

CDR3 DNA: TGTGCCAGCAGCGCGGGGACAGGGACTGGTCAGCCCCAGCATTTT. This gives the protein CASSAGTGTGQPQHF. The chain joins TRBV5-6 to TRBJ1-5; 9 bases are shared with TRBD1. Germline V gene sequence: CDR1 SGHDT, CDR2 YYEEEE. The ends lost 4 bases at V and 6 bases at J; junction bases unmatched: 8. There are 15 residues in the CDR3.

The gene calls are TRBV10-3 and TRBJ1-2, with D uncertain. With 7 bases removed from V and 1 base from J, the gap between germline ends came to 13 bases. CDR3 length: 14 amino acids. Germline assignment: CDR1 ENHRY and CDR2 SYGVKD. This CDR3 is CAITEDRDNYGYTF. The CDR3, as DNA: TGTGCCATCACCGAGGATCGGGATAACTATGGCTACACCTTC.

This chain uses TRBV7-6 with TRBJ1-1, with D possibly matching TRBD1 (6 bases). This CDR3 region has 14 residues. Germline lookup yields CDR1 SGHVS and CDR2 FNYEAQ. The V end was cut by 5 bases, the J end by 7 bases, with 17 bases between. The CDR3 reads CASSQSDRYYEAFF. CDR3 DNA: TGTGCCAGCAGCCAGAGTGACAGGTACTATGAAGCTTTCTTT. Drawing the rest from reference TRBV7-6 and TRBJ1-1, the complete variable domain is GAGVSQSPRYKVTKRGQDVALRCDPISGHVSLYWYRQALGQGPEFLTYFNYEAQQDKSGLPNDRFSAERPEGSISTLTIQRTEQRDSAMYRCASSQSDRYYEAFFGQGTRLTVV.

This sequence joins TRBV27 and TRBJ2-7, with 12 bases matching TRBD2. V lost 3 bases to trimming and J lost 3 bases; unmatched junction nucleotides: 3. CDR1 is MNHEY and CDR2 is SMNVEV in the germline V gene (reference sequence). This CDR3 is 15 amino acids long. The CDR3 DNA reads as TGTGCCAGCAGTTTGACTAGCGGGGGTAGCTACGAGCAGTACTTC. It yields the protein CASSLTSGGSYEQYF.

CDR3 in amino acids: CASGLWGEVDGYTF. DNA for the CDR3: TGTGCCAGCGGATTATGGGGGGAGGTCGATGGCTACACCTTC. This chain links TRBV28 with TRBJ1-2, with D possibly matching TRBD1 (5 bases). Germline loops: CDR1 MDHEN, CDR2 SYDVKM. V was shortened by 8 bases and J by 6 bases, with 19 bases between the two germline ends. The CDR3 length is 14 residues.

The chain has TRBV5-5 and TRBJ2-3; 11 bases fit TRBD1. V was clipped by 4 bases and J by 5 bases; unmatched bases: 12. This CDR3 has 17 amino acids. CDR1 is SGHKS and CDR2 is YYEKEE in the germline V gene (reference sequence). CDR3 sequence: CASSPGTWTGGRDTQYF. The CDR3 DNA reads as TGTGCCAGCAGCCCGGGGACCTGGACAGGGGGCCGAGATACGCAGTATTTT.

V usage is TRBV27 and J usage is TRBJ2-1, with a tentative D call TRBD1 (6 bases). The CDR3 is 14 residues long. V was trimmed by 5 bases and J by 0 bases, leaving 8 bases between them. The V gene's germline CDR1 is MNHEY and CDR2 SMNVEV (reference sequence). The DNA for the CDR3 is TGTGCCAGCAGTCACAGGGACTCCTACAATGAGCAGTTCTTC. Translation gives CASSHRDSYNEQFF.

J is TRBJ2-7 and V is TRBV18, with no clear D. V shed 3 bases and J shed 4 bases, with 10 bases lying between them. There are 13 residues in the CDR3. From germline, CDR1 is KGHSH and CDR2 LQKENI. CDR3 sequence reads: CASSPVDAYEQYF. Written as DNA, the CDR3 is TGTGCCAGCTCACCCGTAGATGCTTACGAGCAGTACTTC.

This clone was detected only once. This chain connects TRBV4-1 to TRBJ2-7; the D gene is possibly TRBD1 (5 bases). The CDR3 has 14 residues. Trimming removed 6 bases from V and 3 bases from J, with 15 bases in between. Germline V gene sequence: CDR1 MGHRA, CDR2 YSYEKL. Here the CDR3 DNA reads TGCGCCAGCAGTCAGTCCTGGGGCCTCTACGAGCAGTACTTC. It translates to CASSQSWGLYEQYF.

J is TRBJ2-3 and V is TRBV6-5; 7 bases align to TRBD2. This CDR3 comprises 13 residues. The V and J ends lost 7 bases and 5 bases, in that order; junction bases with no gene match: 6. The germline V gene encodes CDR1 MNHEY and CDR2 SVGAGI. CDR3 loop: CASKESGVDTQYF. The CDR3 DNA sequence: TGTGCCAGCAAGGAGAGCGGGGTAGATACGCAGTATTTT.

The J gene is TRBJ2-5, the V gene TRBV19, with 9 bases matching TRBD2. The CDR3 length is 17 residues. With V trimmed by 4 bases and J by 5 bases, 14 bases remained unmatched. Germline values: CDR1 LNHDA, CDR2 SQIVND (reference sequence). The CDR3 DNA is TGTGCCAGTAGTACCCGTGAAGCGGGAGGTTTGGAGGAGACCCAGTACTTC. It specifies CASSTREAGGLEETQYF. Full variable domain (missing parts from reference TRBV19 and TRBJ2-5): DGGITQSPKYLFRKEGQNVTLSCEQNLNHDAMYWYRQDPGQGLRLIYYSQIVNDFQKGDIAEGYSVSREKKESFPLTVTSAQKNPTAFYLCASSTREAGGLEETQYFGPGTRLLVL.

V is TRBV14 and J is TRBJ2-1; 7 positions match TRBD2. Trimming took 4 bases from V and 5 from J; bases not matched to a gene: 11. There are 16 residues in the CDR3. Germline V gene lookup returns CDR1 SGHDN and CDR2 FVKESK. Here the CDR3 DNA reads TGTGCCAGCAGCCTCCCCCGGGACTACCCTCACAATGAGCAGTTCTTC. It encodes CASSLPRDYPHNEQFF. Complete variable domain (other parts from reference TRBV14 and TRBJ2-1): EAGVTQFPSHSVIEKGQTVTLRCDPISGHDNLYWYRRVMGKEIKFLLHFVKESKQDESGMPNNRFLAERTGGTYSTLKVQPAELEDSGVYFCASSLPRDYPHNEQFFGPGTRLTVL.

This clone has just a few counts. CDR3 amino acids: CASSAGPNNEQFF. The DNA of the CDR3 is TGTGCCAGCAGTGCTGGGCCAAACAATGAGCAGTTCTTC. This sequence joins TRBV2 and TRBJ2-1; D is ambiguous. Trimming removed 4 bases at V and 5 bases at J, with 9 bases between. The CDR3 length is 13 residues. Germline CDR1 reads SNHLY; CDR2 reads FYNNEI.

The chain combines TRBV6-5 with TRBJ1-6; perhaps TRBD1 as D (5 bases). The CDR3 contains 15 residues. Germline-derived CDR1 and CDR2 are MNHEY and SVGAGI. V was trimmed by 5 bases and J by 5 bases, leaving 13 bases between them. CDR3 DNA: TGTGCCAGCAGTGCAGGGACCATGGATAATTCACCCCTCCACTTT. Its translation: CASSAGTMDNSPLHF.

CDR3 sequence: CASSQVGGYEQYF. Written as DNA, the CDR3 is TGCGCCAGCAGCCAAGTTGGCGGGTACGAGCAGTACTTC. This chain connects TRBV4-3 to TRBJ2-7; D perhaps matches TRBD2 (5 bases). Looked up from germline, CDR1 is LGHNA and CDR2 is YSLEER. The CDR3 length is 13 residues. V was shortened by 1 base and J by 4 bases, with 8 bases between the two germline ends.

The genes are TRBV4-3 and TRBJ2-1, with 12 bases matching TRBD1. Germline assignment: CDR1 LGHNA and CDR2 YSLEER. CDR3 length equals 16 residues. V lost 4 bases to trimming and J lost 8 bases; unmatched junction nucleotides: 9. CDR3 DNA: TGCGCCAGCAGCCGGGATTATGGGACAGGGGGCCATGAGCAGTTCTTC. This codes for CASSRDYGTGGHEQFF.

The V gene is TRBV19, the J gene TRBJ2-3; D uncertain. The germline CDR1 and CDR2 sequences are LNHDA and SQIVND (reference sequence). The V gene lost 3 bases and the J gene lost 11 bases, with 12 bases spanning the gap. The CDR3 is 12 amino acids. CDR3 sequence reads: CASSIDLLKQYF. The CDR3 region has the DNA TGTGCCAGTAGTATCGACCTCTTGAAGCAGTATTTT. Full variable domain (remainder filled in from reference TRBV19 and TRBJ2-3): DGGITQSPKYLFRKEGQNVTLSCEQNLNHDAMYWYRQDPGQGLRLIYYSQIVNDFQKGDIAEGYSVSREKKESFPLTVTSAQKNPTAFYLCASSIDLLKQYFGPGTRLTVL.

CDR3 bases: TGTGCCAGCAGGGGGAGCGGGAGCTCCTACAATGAGCAGTTCTTC. Protein product: CASRGSGSSYNEQFF. The chain uses TRBV7-9 and TRBJ2-1; 8 nucleotides align to TRBD2. The CDR3 loop spans 15 amino acids. The germline CDR1 and CDR2 sequences are SEHNR and FQNEAQ (reference sequence). The V gene end was trimmed by 6 bases and the J gene end by 0 bases; junction bases not matched to a gene: 4.

The chain couples TRBV7-6 to TRBJ2-5, with D perhaps matching TRBD2 (7 bases). The CDR3 extends over 15 amino acids. Germline V gives CDR1 SGHVS, CDR2 FNYEAQ. Trimming removed 5 bases at V and 3 bases at J, with 16 bases between. CDR3 region: CASSPAGGPEETQYF. CDR3 in DNA: TGTGCCAGCAGCCCCGCCGGGGGGCCCGAAGAGACCCAGTACTTC. Variable domain in full (rest from reference TRBV7-6 and TRBJ2-5): GAGVSQSPRYKVTKRGQDVALRCDPISGHVSLYWYRQALGQGPEFLTYFNYEAQQDKSGLPNDRFSAERPEGSISTLTIQRTEQRDSAMYRCASSPAGGPEETQYFGPGTRLLVL.

The chain couples TRBV4-3 to TRBJ2-2; D remains unclear. The V gene's germline CDR1 is LGHNA and CDR2 YSLEER. This CDR3 is 11 amino acids long. The germline V and J ends were trimmed by 5 bases and 5 bases, with 3 bases remaining between them. DNA for the CDR3: TGCGCCAGCAGCAAAACCGGGGAGCTGTTTTTT. Its translation: CASSKTGELFF.

V usage is TRBV2 and J usage is TRBJ1-1, with D hard to call. The CDR3 has 20 residues. The V end lost 2 bases, the J end lost 0 bases, and 25 bases lay between the germline ends. Looked up from germline, CDR1 is SNHLY and CDR2 is FYNNEI. CDR3 in amino acids: CASSEINPSVFGGMNTEAFF. The CDR3 DNA follows: TGTGCCAGCAGTGAAATAAACCCCTCGGTATTCGGCGGAATGAACACTGAAGCTTTCTTT.